The 21 T cell receptor beta chains below come from one sample, sequenced in a study of blood T cells in healthy people across ages. Then a second PCR, running about 6 to 12 cycles, was carried out with a sample-barcoded 5' primer and a J-beta primer mix. TCRdb recomputed calls from the 5' RACE reads with MiXCR, one row per CDR3 protein. In the table there are about 800,000 distinct CDR3 sequences, 46% of which are singletons. Specimen: blood. These receptors all come from a man at least 80 years old in good health.

V and J are TRBV2 and TRBJ2-1; 7 bases are a match to TRBD2. This CDR3 contains 15 residues. Trimming took 6 bases from V and 6 from J; bases not matched to a gene: 11. Germline assignment: CDR1 SNHLY and CDR2 FYNNEI. CDR3 coding DNA: TGTGCCAGCAGACCAGGACTAGAGGTCGGCAATGAGCAGTTCTTC. Protein sequence: CASRPGLEVGNEQFF.

This chain connects TRBV10-3 to TRBJ2-7, with 10 bases identical to TRBD2. The V gene end was trimmed by 2 bases and the J gene end by 6 bases; junction bases not matched to a gene: 7. Germline assignment: CDR1 ENHRY and CDR2 SYGVKD. This CDR3 is 15 amino acids long. This chain's CDR3 is CAISEPAGGPLEQYF. The CDR3 coding sequence is TGTGCCATCAGTGAGCCAGCGGGAGGGCCCCTCGAGCAGTACTTC.

This chain joins TRBV14 and TRBJ1-2; maybe TRBD1 (6 bases). The V end was cut by 6 bases, the J end by 8 bases, with 13 bases between. There are 12 residues in the CDR3. Germline V lookup: CDR1 SGHDN, CDR2 FVKESK. The CDR3: CASRDTGWGYTF. The CDR3 nucleotides read TGTGCCAGCAGGGACACAGGGTGGGGCTACACCTTC.

This clonotype occurred a few times. The V and J genes are TRBV7-2 and TRBJ1-2; D not certain. CDR3 size: 12 residues. V was pared by 0 bases and J by 8 bases, with 7 bases between. Germline CDR1 reads SGHTA; CDR2 reads FQGNSA. For the CDR3, the DNA is TGTGCCAGCAGCTTAGCGGTCCCGGGCTACACCTTC. Translation: CASSLAVPGYTF.

The chain links TRBV20-1 to TRBJ2-5; tentatively, D is TRBD2 (5 bases). V lost 6 bases and J lost 4, with 12 bases in between. The CDR3 extends over 12 amino acids. The V gene's germline CDR1 is DFQATT and CDR2 SNEGSKA (reference sequence). CDR3 residues: CSALGRGETQYF. In DNA form, the CDR3 reads TGCAGTGCCCTCGGCCGGGGAGAGACCCAGTACTTC.

This clonotype has just a few counts. The chain combines TRBV7-2 with TRBJ2-1, with TRBD2 matching over 10 bases. Trimming removed 2 bases from V and 3 bases from J; junction bases left unmatched: 4. CDR3 size: 16 residues. Germline CDR1 SGHTA, CDR2 FQGNSA. CDR3 in DNA: TGTGCCAGCAGCTTACTAGCGGGAGCCGGCTACAATGAGCAGTTCTTC. It specifies CASSLLAGAGYNEQFF.

This clonotype was seen many times. Here the CDR3 reads CASSLERGGVTQYF. In DNA form, the CDR3 reads TGTGCCAGCAGCTTAGAGCGGGGGGGGGTGACCCAGTACTTC. This rearrangement joins TRBV7-2 to TRBJ2-5; 10 bases fit TRBD2. The germline gives CDR1 SGHTA, CDR2 FQGNSA. The CDR3 contains 14 residues. The trim removed 1 base at V and 7 bases at J, leaving 3 bases unmatched.

This clonotype was observed a few times. The J gene is TRBJ2-7, the V gene TRBV10-2; D possibly corresponds to TRBD1 (6 bases). Germline V gene sequence: CDR1 WSHSY, CDR2 SAAADI. V dropped 2 bases and J dropped 3 bases, with 11 bases sitting between them. This CDR3 is 14 amino acids long. CDR3 nucleotides: TGCGCCAGCAGTGAGGTTGCAGGGGACTACGAGCAGTACTTC. It encodes CASSEVAGDYEQYF.

This clonotype was recorded at least ten times. This chain links TRBV7-9 with TRBJ2-7; D remains unclear. CDR3 length: 13 amino acids. V lost 3 bases and J lost 0, with 6 bases in between. Germline CDR1 SEHNR, CDR2 FQNEAQ (reference sequence). The CDR3 bases are TGTGCCAGCAGCTTCAGTAGCTCCTACGAGCAGTACTTC. It encodes CASSFSSSYEQYF.

The chain carries TRBV12-3 or TRBV12-4 and TRBJ2-5; D unclear. V shed 6 bases and J shed 11 bases, with 13 bases lying between them. The CDR3 runs 11 residues. The DNA of the CDR3 is TGTGCCAGCAGCTTGGGCTACCAGCAGTACTTC. It translates to CASSLGYQQYF.

This clonotype was seen more than once but under ten times. Written as DNA, the CDR3 is TGTGCCAGCAGTCAAGGGTCGGACAGGGTTACCTACGAGCAGTACTTC. This translates into CASSQGSDRVTYEQYF. The chain combines TRBV28 with TRBJ2-7; 8 bases are a match to TRBD1. With V trimmed by 5 bases and J by 2 bases, 11 bases remained unmatched. Germline loops: CDR1 MDHEN, CDR2 SYDVKM. The CDR3 consists of 16 residues. The whole variable domain, filled in from reference TRBV28 and TRBJ2-7, reads DVKVTQSSRYLVKRTGEKVFLECVQDMDHENMFWYRQDPGLGLRLIYFSYDVKMKEKGDIPEGYSVSREKKERFSLILESASTNQTSMYLCASSQGSDRVTYEQYFGPGTRLTVT.

A word on this clonotype: It may be a read error: a sequence one base away is much more abundant. The chain links TRBV5-1 to TRBJ2-4; 12 bases align to TRBD1. The closer fit of TRBJ2-7 to the DNA end suggests the J call may be wrong. CDR1 SGHRS and CDR2 YFSETQ come from the germline V gene. The CDR3 sequence is 13 residues long. CDR3 bases: TGCGCCAGCAGCGGGGACAGGGGGCGCGAGCAGTACTTC. Amino acid sequence: CASSGDRGREQYF.

CDR3 nucleotide sequence: TGTGCCAGCAGACGCGCCGCTGCTAAATACAATGAGCAGTTCTTC. It encodes CASRRAAAKYNEQFF. The chain couples TRBV7-2 to TRBJ2-1; D unclear. This CDR3 has 15 amino acids. Looked up from germline, CDR1 is SGHTA and CDR2 is FQGNSA. V was clipped by 6 bases and J by 4 bases, with 16 bases between them.

This chain joins TRBV29-1 and TRBJ2-6, with 10 nucleotides matching TRBD1. In germline, CDR1 is SQVTM, CDR2 ANQGSEA. Germline trimming cut 6 bases from V and 4 bases from J; bases unmatched to any gene: 3. The CDR3 spans 14 residues. DNA for the CDR3: TGCAGCGTGGGACAGGGGACCGGGGCCAACGTCCTGACTTTC. Amino acids: CSVGQGTGANVLTF.

A few counts support this clonotype. The chain links TRBV7-9 to TRBJ1-1; weak D call: TRBD1 (6 bases). V was shortened by 5 bases and J by 1 base, with 11 bases between the two germline ends. The germline V gene has CDR1 SEHNR and CDR2 FQNEAQ (reference sequence). This CDR3 comprises 14 residues. DNA for the CDR3: TGTGCCAGCAGCCGAGAGGGGGGGAACACTGAAGCTTTCTTT. Residues: CASSREGGNTEAFF.

V is TRBV7-2 and J is TRBJ1-2; D not resolved. The CDR3 is 14 amino acids. Germline V gene lookup returns CDR1 SGHTA and CDR2 FQGNSA. Trimming took off 1 base at V and 1 base at J, with 7 bases between the two ends. The CDR3 DNA is TGTGCCAGCAGCTTAGAGGCCAGTAACTATGGCTACACCTTC. Translating it yields CASSLEASNYGYTF. The entire variable domain, with the rest obtained from reference TRBV7-2 and TRBJ1-2, is as follows: GAGVSQSPSNKVTEKGKDVELRCDPISGHTALYWYRQSLGQGLEFLIYFQGNSAPDKSGLPSDRFSAERTGGSVSTLTIQRTQQEDSAVYLCASSLEASNYGYTFGSGTRLTVV.

With respect to this clonotype: This may be a read error: a much more frequent sequence differs by one nucleotide. V is TRBV29-1 and J is TRBJ2-3, with a weak D call TRBD2 (6 bases). Trimming stripped 8 bases from V and 1 base from J, with 10 bases between. Germline V gene data show CDR1 as SQVTM and CDR2 as ANQGSEA. The CDR3 consists of 12 residues. DNA of the CDR3: TGCAGCAGTGAGCGGGGCACAGATACGCAGTATTTT. Amino acids: CSSERGTDTQYF.

Note on this clonotype: An end of the junction differs from the germline gene, which may be a read error. The genes are TRBV5-4 and TRBJ2-3, with D perhaps matching TRBD1 (6 bases). Germline loops: CDR1 SGHNT, CDR2 YYREEE (reference sequence). The CDR3 is 15 amino acids. The CDR3 nucleotides are TGTACCAGCAGCAGGGACACCGACAACGCCGATACGCAGTATTTT. Its translation is CTSSRDTDNADTQYF.

This clonotype was observed a handful of times. The chain links TRBV14 to TRBJ2-7; possible D gene TRBD1, 6 bases. This CDR3 region has 15 residues. V lost 5 bases to trimming and J lost 1 base, with 15 bases between them. Per germline, CDR1 SGHDN and CDR2 FVKESK. The CDR3 loop is CASSYLGTTSYEQYF. CDR3 nucleotides: TGTGCCAGCAGCTACTTAGGGACAACTTCCTACGAGCAGTACTTC.

This clonotype was seen only a few times. The chain links TRBV12-3 or TRBV12-4 to TRBJ2-1; D is possibly TRBD2 (5 bases). Trimming took 5 bases from V and 6 from J, leaving 14 bases between them. This CDR3 is 14 amino acids long. CDR3 residues: CASSVGDWINEQFF. The CDR3 DNA reads as TGTGCCAGCAGTGTGGGAGACTGGATCAATGAGCAGTTCTTC.

As concerns this clonotype: This may come from a read error, since a much larger clone is one base off. The chain links TRBV9 to TRBJ2-5; D is perhaps TRBD2 (6 bases). CDR3 length equals 14 residues. Trimming took off 0 bases at V and 11 bases at J, with 17 bases between the two ends. Per germline, CDR1 SGDLS and CDR2 YYNGEE. The CDR3 loop is CASSVGEAYNEQYF. CDR3 in DNA: TGTGCCAGCAGCGTAGGGGAGGCCTACAATGAGCAGTACTTC.